Detailed here is one TCR beta chain. The data originate from a study of blood T cell repertoires in COVID-19. Study in general: The United States, Italy and Spain were the sources of the acute and convalescent COVID-19 samples. T cells, B-cell-depleted T cells, or PBMCs provided the cDNA or gDNA that served as material.

The germline V gene has CDR1 PRHDT and CDR2 FYEKMQ (reference sequence). The CDR3 totals 12 residues. V was clipped by 1 base and J by 2 bases, with 2 bases between them. Enrolment of Seattle patients took place during active infection, and they were followed longitudinally. In the original analysis: Estimates of nucleated cell counts were drawn from the amplification of reference gene primers. The data were produced by immunoSEQ multiplex PCR, yet TCRdb's version contains in-frame clones alone and is incomplete. D and trimming come from the DNA, and the V and J calls and clone size come from that table. In the table there are about 64,000 clones, 88% of which are singletons.

The specimen was peripheral blood. The gene calls are TRBV13 and TRBJ1-1; D not certain. The TCR originated in a woman aged 55-69 years with COVID-19, enrolled during active disease. The DNA for the CDR3 is TGTGCCAGCAGCTTAGTAAACACTGAAGCTTTCTTT. Its protein is CASSLVNTEAFF.